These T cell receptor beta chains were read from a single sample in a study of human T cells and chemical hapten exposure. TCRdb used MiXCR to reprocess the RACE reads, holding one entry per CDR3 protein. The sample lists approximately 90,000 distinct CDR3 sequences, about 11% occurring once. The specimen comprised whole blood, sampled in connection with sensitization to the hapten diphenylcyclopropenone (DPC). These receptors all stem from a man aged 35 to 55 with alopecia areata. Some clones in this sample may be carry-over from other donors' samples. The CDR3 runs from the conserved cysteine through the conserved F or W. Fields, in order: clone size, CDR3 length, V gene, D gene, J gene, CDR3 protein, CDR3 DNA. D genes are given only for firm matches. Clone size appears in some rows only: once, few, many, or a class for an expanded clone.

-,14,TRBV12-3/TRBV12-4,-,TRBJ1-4,CASSLGGAAEKLFF,TGTGCCAGCAGTTTAGGGGGGGCCGCGGAAAAACTGTTTTTT
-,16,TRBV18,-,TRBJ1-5,CASSPQFRDGNQPQHF,TGTGCCAGCTCACCCCAATTCCGGGACGGCAATCAGCCCCAGCATTTT
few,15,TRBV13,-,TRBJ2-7,CASSSEPEIGHEQYF,TGTGCCAGCAGCTCCGAGCCGGAGATCGGTCACGAGCAGTACTTC
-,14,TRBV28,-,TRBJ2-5,CASSLRGGLETQYF,TGTGCCAGCAGTTTACGGGGCGGGCTCGAGACCCAGTACTTC
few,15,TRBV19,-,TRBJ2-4,CASSKHRAAENIQYF,TGTGCCAGTAGTAAACACAGGGCGGCCGAAAACATTCAGTACTTC
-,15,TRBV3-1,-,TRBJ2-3,CASSQDLQGSDTQYF,TGTGCCAGCAGCCAAGACTTGCAGGGATCAGATACGCAGTATTTT
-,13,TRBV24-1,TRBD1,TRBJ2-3,CATSGQGPDTQYF,TGTGCCACCAGCGGACAGGGTCCAGATACGCAGTATTTT
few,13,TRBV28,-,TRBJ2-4,CASSRTAKNIQYF,TGTGCCAGCAGCCGGACAGCCAAAAACATTCAGTACTTC
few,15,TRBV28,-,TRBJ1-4,CASSRSGGMGEKLFF,TGTGCCAGCAGCAGGAGCGGGGGAATGGGTGAAAAACTGTTTTTT
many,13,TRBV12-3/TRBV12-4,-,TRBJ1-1,CASSLQMNTEAFF,TGTGCCAGCAGTTTACAGATGAACACTGAAGCTTTCTTT
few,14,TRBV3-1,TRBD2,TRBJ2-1,CASSQVPSGNEQFF,TGTGCCAGCAGCCAAGTCCCTAGCGGGAATGAGCAGTTCTTC
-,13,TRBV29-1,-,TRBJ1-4,CSGRAMTNEKLFF,TGCAGCGGTCGCGCGATGACTAATGAAAAACTGTTTTTT
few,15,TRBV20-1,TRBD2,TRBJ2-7,CSARDSAGGKIGQYF,TGCAGTGCTAGGGATTCAGCGGGAGGGAAAATTGGGCAGTACTTC
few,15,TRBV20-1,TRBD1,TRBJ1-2,CSARERQGVEYGYTF,TGCAGTGCGAGAGAAAGACAGGGGGTGGAATATGGCTACACCTTC
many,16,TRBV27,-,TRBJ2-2,CASSSSWGANTGELFF,TGTGCCAGCAGCTCATCGTGGGGGGCGAACACCGGGGAGCTGTTTTTT
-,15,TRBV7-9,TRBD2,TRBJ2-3,CASSSLAGVSGTQYF,TGTGCCAGCAGCTCGCTAGCGGGAGTGTCGGGTACGCAGTATTTT
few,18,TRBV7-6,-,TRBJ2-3,CASSTGGFGGPSTDTQYF,TGTGCCAGCAGCACCGGGGGATTCGGGGGTCCAAGCACAGATACGCAGTATTTT
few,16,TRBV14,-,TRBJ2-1,CASSQVAGGSWSEQFF,TGTGCCAGCAGCCAAGTGGCCGGAGGATCTTGGAGTGAGCAGTTCTTC
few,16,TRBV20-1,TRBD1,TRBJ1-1,CSARDGGAGGNTEAFF,TGCAGTGCTAGAGATGGAGGGGCAGGGGGCAACACTGAAGCTTTCTTT
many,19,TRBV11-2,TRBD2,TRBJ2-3,CASSWDGLAYNIITDTQYF,TGTGCCAGCAGCTGGGACGGACTAGCCTACAACATTATCACAGATACGCAGTATTTT